This is a list of T cell receptor beta chains from one sample in a study of T cell responses to AZD1222 COVID-19 vaccine. Sequencing was performed with immunoSEQ multiplex PCR; in TCRdb, only in-frame clones are kept and a portion is missing. The sample holds 150,000 or so clones, around 93% seen once. The source material was peripheral blood, sampled on day 0 of AZD1222 vaccination. These receptors came from an adult in good health. Each CDR3 is given with its conserved first and last residue. A D gene is named only where the DNA matches it firmly. Clone size, where shown, is once, few, many, or a class for clones that have expanded.

v_gene: TRBV7-2
d_gene: .
abundance: .
j_gene: TRBJ1-4
CDR3aa: CASSLSGQGGEKLFF
CDR3nt: TGTGCCAGCAGCTTATCCGGCCAGGGTGGGGAAAAACTGTTTTTT

v_gene: TRBV14
d_gene: TRBD2
abundance: once
j_gene: TRBJ2-1
CDR3aa: CASRLGVGRGEREFVYEQFF
CDR3nt: TGTGCCAGCAGGTTGGGCGTTGGGCGTGGAGAGCGGGAGTTCGTCTATGAGCAGTTCTTC

v_gene: TRBV27
d_gene: TRBD2
abundance: .
j_gene: TRBJ2-1
CDR3aa: CASSLTSGGHYNEQFF
CDR3nt: TGTGCCAGCAGTCTTACTAGCGGGGGCCATTACAATGAGCAGTTCTTC

v_gene: TRBV7-2
d_gene: TRBD2
abundance: .
j_gene: TRBJ2-5
CDR3aa: CASSSGTSGGETQYF
CDR3nt: TGTGCCAGCAGTTCCGGGACTAGTGGCGGGGAGACCCAGTACTTC

v_gene: TRBV4-1
d_gene: TRBD2
abundance: .
j_gene: TRBJ2-7
CDR3aa: CASSPGAASGRYEQYF
CDR3nt: TGCGCCAGCAGCCCCGGCGCGGCGAGCGGGAGGTACGAGCAGTACTTC

v_gene: TRBV7-9
d_gene: TRBD1
abundance: .
j_gene: TRBJ1-1
CDR3aa: CASSLGDRPEAFF
CDR3nt: TGTGCCAGCAGCTTAGGGGACAGGCCGGAAGCTTTCTTT

v_gene: TRBV6-5
d_gene: TRBD2
abundance: .
j_gene: TRBJ2-5
CDR3aa: CASSYSKLAGRTQYF
CDR3nt: TGTGCCAGCAGTTACTCGAAGCTAGCGGGGAGAACCCAGTACTTC

v_gene: TRBV7-9
d_gene: TRBD1
abundance: .
j_gene: TRBJ1-6
CDR3aa: CASSSTGEPLHF
CDR3nt: TGTGCCAGCAGCTCGACAGGGGAACCCCTCCACTTT

v_gene: TRBV9
d_gene: .
abundance: .
j_gene: TRBJ2-1
CDR3aa: CASSVGGLWDEQFF
CDR3nt: TGTGCCAGCAGCGTAGGGGGCTTATGGGATGAGCAGTTCTTC

v_gene: TRBV6-1
d_gene: .
abundance: .
j_gene: TRBJ1-2
CDR3aa: CASSELVDYGYTF
CDR3nt: TGTGCCAGCAGTGAATTAGTAGACTATGGCTACACCTTC

v_gene: TRBV6-1
d_gene: TRBD2
abundance: .
j_gene: TRBJ2-7
CDR3aa: CASSEAAGSGGQGEQYF
CDR3nt: TGTGCCAGCAGTGAAGCGGCTGGGAGCGGGGGCCAAGGGGAGCAGTACTTC

v_gene: TRBV28
d_gene: TRBD2
abundance: .
j_gene: TRBJ2-2
CDR3aa: CASSPPTSGTGELFF
CDR3nt: TGTGCCAGCAGTCCCCCAACTAGCGGGACCGGGGAGCTGTTTTTT

v_gene: TRBV28
d_gene: TRBD1
abundance: .
j_gene: TRBJ1-2
CDR3aa: CASSSGRGIYGYTF
CDR3nt: TGTGCCAGCAGTTCGGGCAGGGGGATCTATGGCTACACCTTC

v_gene: TRBV2
d_gene: .
abundance: .
j_gene: TRBJ2-7
CDR3aa: CASRRGSGRAVEQYF
CDR3nt: TGTGCCAGCAGAAGGGGGAGTGGGAGGGCCGTCGAGCAGTACTTC

v_gene: TRBV9
d_gene: TRBD1
abundance: few
j_gene: TRBJ2-2
CDR3aa: CASSYSGTGGGELFF
CDR3nt: TGTGCCAGCAGCTACTCCGGGACAGGGGGCGGGGAGCTGTTTTTT

v_gene: TRBV9
d_gene: TRBD1
abundance: .
j_gene: TRBJ1-4
CDR3aa: CASSEGQTTNEKLFF
CDR3nt: TGTGCCAGCAGCGAGGGACAGACAACTAATGAAAAACTGTTTTTT

v_gene: TRBV23-1
d_gene: .
abundance: .
j_gene: TRBJ1-5
CDR3aa: CASRTRWGESNQPQHF
CDR3nt: TGCGCCAGCCGGACACGATGGGGGGAAAGCAATCAGCCCCAGCATTTT

v_gene: TRBV19
d_gene: .
abundance: .
j_gene: TRBJ2-1
CDR3aa: CASSHNEQFF
CDR3nt: TGTGCCAGTAGTCACAATGAGCAGTTCTTC

v_gene: TRBV10-3
d_gene: .
abundance: .
j_gene: TRBJ1-1
CDR3aa: CAISEWAEEAFF
CDR3nt: TGTGCCATCAGTGAATGGGCCGAAGAAGCTTTCTTT

v_gene: TRBV11-2
d_gene: .
abundance: .
j_gene: TRBJ1-3
CDR3aa: CASTQQKGSGNTIYF
CDR3nt: TGTGCCAGCACCCAACAGAAGGGCTCTGGAAACACCATATATTTT

v_gene: TRBV5-1
d_gene: .
abundance: once
j_gene: TRBJ1-6
CDR3aa: CASSDGRSLNSPLHF
CDR3nt: TGCGCCAGCAGCGACGGTAGGAGCCTTAATTCACCCCTCCACTTT

v_gene: TRBV7-8
d_gene: TRBD1
abundance: .
j_gene: TRBJ2-7
CDR3aa: CASRREGQGLEQYF
CDR3nt: TGTGCCAGCAGACGCGAGGGACAGGGGCTCGAGCAGTACTTC